The TCR beta chain under discussion was sequenced for a study of blood T cell repertoires in COVID-19. The method was immunoSEQ multiplex PCR; TCRdb's version includes in-frame clones alone and lacks a portion of them. The sample has about 350,000 clones, around 90% seen once. The germline V and J ends were trimmed by 4 bases and 4 bases, with 12 bases remaining between them. Germline lookup yields CDR1 SGHDT and CDR2 YYEEEE. CDR3 length equals 15 residues. The genes are TRBV5-6 and TRBJ1-6; D is uncertain. The clonotype comes from a woman aged 18-35 years who had recovered from COVID-19. The sample comprised peripheral blood. The CDR3 DNA is TGTGCCAGCAGCCCGACATCGGGATATAATTCACCCCTCCACTTT. Its protein is CASSPTSGYNSPLHF.